The 15 T cell receptor beta chains in this list originate from one sample, sequenced in a study of blood T cell repertoires in COVID-19. Here immunoSEQ multiplex PCR was the method, and the copy in TCRdb shows in-frame clones only, minus some. This sample has some 300,000 clones; around four fifths occur once, and the top ten carry around 3.9%. Material: peripheral blood. Receptors originate from a woman between 50 and 59 years old with active or convalescent COVID-19.

The chain joins TRBV18 to TRBJ1-6, with D tentatively TRBD1 (5 bases). The CDR3 sequence is 15 residues long. Germline V gene lookup returns CDR1 KGHSH and CDR2 LQKENI. Trimming stripped 6 bases from V and 7 bases from J, with 16 bases between. CDR3 coding DNA: TGTGCCAGCTCCCCCAGCGGGGCGATCAATTCACCCCTCCACTTT. Residues: CASSPSGAINSPLHF.

In the case of this clone: At one end, the junction sequence differs from germline, possibly due to a read error. This chain uses TRBV5-1 with TRBJ1-6, with TRBD1 identical over 10 bases. There are 16 residues in the CDR3. Germline V gene data show CDR1 as SGHRS and CDR2 as YFSETQ. The CDR3 is CASSPGQGYYNSALHF. The CDR3 nucleotides are TGCGCCAGCAGCCCGGGACAGGGGTATTACAATTCAGCCCTCCACTTT.

The sample holds a few counts of this clone. This chain links TRBV29-1 with TRBJ1-1; D may be TRBD1 (5 bases). The germline V gene encodes CDR1 SQVTM and CDR2 ANQGSEA. V lost 8 bases to trimming and J lost 2 bases, with 15 bases between them. The CDR3 sequence is 13 residues long. The CDR3 DNA sequence: TGCAGCTCTAGGGGCCTGTTTAACACTGAAGCTTTCTTT. Its translation: CSSRGLFNTEAFF.

This rearrangement joins TRBV27 to TRBJ1-2; weak D call: TRBD1 (6 bases). Germline CDR1 reads MNHEY; CDR2 reads SMNVEV (reference sequence). The CDR3 is 14 residues long. With 6 bases removed from V and 3 bases from J, the gap between germline ends came to 14 bases. The CDR3 reads CASSLGAHYYGYTF. In DNA, the CDR3 is TGTGCCAGCAGCTTGGGGGCGCATTACTATGGCTACACCTTC.

The chain links TRBV15 to TRBJ2-3; D gene uncertain. V shed 0 bases and J shed 3 bases, with 10 bases lying between them. The germline CDR1 and CDR2 sequences are LNHNV and YYDKDF (reference sequence). The CDR3 covers 15 residues. The CDR3 here is CATSRDMGRTDTQYF. CDR3 nucleotide sequence: TGTGCCACCAGCAGAGATATGGGCAGAACAGATACGCAGTATTTT.

The chain is built from TRBV12-3 or TRBV12-4 and TRBJ1-5; D is unclear. The CDR3 loop spans 13 amino acids. Between the trimmed V and J ends, which lost 1 base and 6 bases, there was a span of 7 bases. This chain's CDR3 is CASSLDRVQPQHF. The CDR3 DNA reads as TGTGCCAGCAGTTTAGATAGAGTTCAGCCCCAGCATTTT.

The chain carries TRBV5-8 and TRBJ1-3, with 7 bases lining up with TRBD1. Germline assignment: CDR1 SGHTS and CDR2 YDEGEE. The CDR3 consists of 18 residues. The V and J ends lost 0 bases and 1 base, in that order; junction bases with no gene match: 10. CDR3 in amino acids: CASSLDGTDPTSGNTIYF. CDR3 nucleotide sequence: TGTGCCAGCAGCTTGGATGGGACAGATCCCACTTCTGGAAACACCATATATTTT. Full variable domain (rest looked up from reference TRBV5-8 and TRBJ1-3): EAGVTQSPTHLIKTRGQQATLRCSPISGHTSVYWYQQALGLGLQFLLWYDEGEERNRGNFPPRFSGRQFPNYSSELNVNALELEDSALYLCASSLDGTDPTSGNTIYFGEGSWLTVV.

The V call is TRBV10-3, the J call TRBJ2-7; 8 nucleotides agree with TRBD2. Germline-derived CDR1 and CDR2 are ENHRY and SYGVKD. The CDR3 spans 14 residues. The J segment lost 2 bases and the V segment lost 0 bases, leaving 0 bases of the junction unmatched. CDR3 nucleotide sequence: TGTGCCATCAGTGAGTCCGGGAGGGCCTACGAGCAGTACTTC. This gives the protein CAISESGRAYEQYF.

CDR3 residues: CASTQGGGRANEQFF. In DNA, the CDR3 is TGTGCCAGTACCCAAGGGGGGGGAAGGGCCAATGAGCAGTTCTTC. The V gene is TRBV19, the J gene TRBJ2-1; D is possibly TRBD2 (7 bases). V was pared by 7 bases and J by 6 bases, with 19 bases between. The CDR3 has 15 residues. In germline, CDR1 is LNHDA, CDR2 SQIVND (reference sequence).

The rearrangement joins TRBV6-1 to TRBJ2-3; 13 bases are a match to TRBD2. The J segment lost 2 bases and the V segment lost 4 bases, leaving 15 bases of the junction unmatched. From germline, CDR1 is MNHNS and CDR2 SASEGT. The CDR3 has 20 residues. Here the CDR3 DNA reads TGTGCCAGCAGTGCTACCCCGATACTAGCGGGGGGGGTCTACACAGATACGCAGTATTTT. Its translation is CASSATPILAGGVYTDTQYF.

The chain uses TRBV2 and TRBJ1-1, with TRBD1 as a possible D gene (5 bases). The CDR3 has 16 amino acids. Trimming cost V 3 bases and J 5 bases, with 19 bases left between them. Germline values: CDR1 SNHLY, CDR2 FYNNEI. As DNA, the CDR3 is TGTGCCAGCAGTGAGGAGGGGATCGGGATAAGGACTGAAGCTTTCTTT. Its translation is CASSEEGIGIRTEAFF.

In this sample, this clone turned up once. The CDR3 nucleotides read TGTGCCAGCGAATCCAGGGGGCTAAGGTCACCCCTCCACTTT. It encodes CASESRGLRSPLHF. This chain connects TRBV28 to TRBJ1-6; 8 bases match TRBD1. Germline V gives CDR1 MDHEN, CDR2 SYDVKM. The CDR3 runs to 14 residues. The V gene end was trimmed by 8 bases and the J gene end by 10 bases; junction bases not matched to a gene: 10.

V and J are TRBV7-9 and TRBJ2-2; 8 positions match TRBD1. The CDR3 covers 15 residues. Germline-derived CDR1 and CDR2 are SEHNR and FQNEAQ (reference sequence). The J segment lost 7 bases and the V segment lost 5 bases, leaving 9 bases of the junction unmatched. Written as DNA, the CDR3 is TGTGCCAGCAGCATGCAGGGGGCGCAGGGCGGGGAGCTGTTTTTT. Residues: CASSMQGAQGGELFF.

In regard to this clone: At one end, the junction sequence differs from germline, possibly due to a read error. The rearrangement joins TRBV5-6 to TRBJ2-7; D call uncertain. The CDR3 is made up of 13 amino acids. CDR1 and CDR2 (germline): SGHDT, YYEEEE. The CDR3 is CASRLGPSYEQYF. Here the CDR3 DNA reads TGTGCCAGCAGATTGGGTCCCAGCTACGAGCAGTACTTC.

The CDR3: CASSQYWQAYEQYF. Written as DNA, the CDR3 is TGCGCCAGCAGCCAATACTGGCAGGCCTACGAGCAGTACTTC. This rearrangement joins TRBV4-1 to TRBJ2-7; D remains unclear. The CDR3 runs to 14 residues. The V end lost 2 bases, the J end lost 2 bases, and 10 bases lay between the germline ends. Germline CDR1 reads MGHRA; CDR2 reads YSYEKL.